One and the same sample provided the 9 T cell receptor beta chains below, sequenced in a study of cytomegalovirus exposure and HLA in healthy donors. The primer mix had 60 Vbeta and 13 Jbeta primers. Assay used: immunoSEQ multiplex PCR; TCRdb lists only in-frame clones, some missing. The data hold about 160,000 clones, with 65% to 85% observed a single time. Sequenced: PBMCs. These receptors all come from a man aged 60 to 75 in good health and CMV-seronegative.

V and J are TRBV15 and TRBJ1-1; 12 bases are shared with TRBD1. CDR1 LNHNV and CDR2 YYDKDF come from the germline V gene (reference sequence). Trimming removed 1 base from V and 13 bases from J; junction bases left unmatched: 4. The CDR3 covers 13 residues. The CDR3 loop reads CATSRGGTGGSFF. CDR3 coding DNA: TGTGCCACCAGCAGAGGGGGGACAGGGGGCAGTTTCTTT.

The V and J genes are TRBV19 and TRBJ2-3; TRBD2 is a possible D gene (5 bases). The germline V and J ends were trimmed by 5 bases and 3 bases, with 18 bases remaining between them. The CDR3 is 16 residues long. Germline CDR1 is LNHDA and CDR2 is SQIVND (reference sequence). The CDR3 DNA sequence: TGTGCCAGTAGTCATAGGCCTCGAGGGAGTACAGATACGCAGTATTTT. This encodes CASSHRPRGSTDTQYF. Together with reference TRBV19 and TRBJ2-3, the CDR3 gives the full variable domain: DGGITQSPKYLFRKEGQNVTLSCEQNLNHDAMYWYRQDPGQGLRLIYYSQIVNDFQKGDIAEGYSVSREKKESFPLTVTSAQKNPTAFYLCASSHRPRGSTDTQYFGPGTRLTVL.

This sequence joins TRBV7-9 and TRBJ2-5; 7 nucleotides align to TRBD1. J was trimmed by 2 bases and V by 5 bases; bases with no gene match: 5. The germline V gene has CDR1 SEHNR and CDR2 FQNEAQ (reference sequence). The CDR3 has 14 amino acids. The CDR3, as DNA: TGTGCCAGCAGCCCAGGGACAGTTCAAGAGACCCAGTACTTC. Translation: CASSPGTVQETQYF. Combining the CDR3 with reference TRBV7-9 and TRBJ2-5 gives the whole variable domain DTGVSQNPRHKITKRGQNVTFRCDPISEHNRLYWYRQTLGQGPEFLTYFQNEAQLEKSRLLSDRFSAERPKGSFSTLEIQRTEQGDSAMYLCASSPGTVQETQYFGPGTRLLVL.

The chain uses TRBV5-1 and TRBJ2-7; TRBD2 matches at 10 bases. The germline V gene encodes CDR1 SGHRS and CDR2 YFSETQ. The CDR3 covers 17 residues. Unmatched junction bases numbered 7, after V lost 0 bases and J lost 1 base. The chain's CDR3 is CASSLGLGSGRSYEQYF. CDR3 bases: TGCGCCAGCAGCTTGGGGCTCGGTAGCGGGAGGTCCTACGAGCAGTACTTC.

For the CDR3, the DNA is TGTGCCAGCAGCAGGACTAGGACTAGACAGTTCTTC. Translating it yields CASSRTRTRQFF. This chain links TRBV28 with TRBJ2-1; 7 nucleotides align to TRBD2. The CDR3 totals 12 residues. The V gene's germline CDR1 is MDHEN and CDR2 SYDVKM. J was trimmed by 13 bases and V by 6 bases; bases with no gene match: 9.

This clone was observed a handful of times. DNA of the CDR3: TGCGCCAGCAGTGAAAGGGAGCTTCTCTCTGGAAACACCATATATTTT. Translating it yields CASSERELLSGNTIYF. The chain uses TRBV10-2 and TRBJ1-3; D gene uncertain. Germline CDR1 is WSHSY and CDR2 is SAAADI. The CDR3 has 16 amino acids. V lost 3 bases, J lost 0 bases, and 12 bases lay in between.

This clone was seen a few times. The chain uses TRBV7-2 and TRBJ1-1; D possibly corresponds to TRBD1 (5 bases). The CDR3 consists of 14 residues. The V end lost 1 base, the J end lost 1 base, and 7 bases lay between the germline ends. Germline V gene sequence: CDR1 SGHTA, CDR2 FQGNSA. This CDR3 is CASSLVGRNTEAFF. CDR3 DNA: TGTGCCAGCAGCTTAGTGGGGCGGAACACTGAAGCTTTCTTT.

The chain combines TRBV7-2 with TRBJ2-1; 9 nucleotides line up with TRBD2. The CDR3 loop spans 15 amino acids. The V gene's germline CDR1 is SGHTA and CDR2 FQGNSA. V was clipped by 3 bases and J by 4 bases; unmatched bases: 4. CDR3 coding DNA: TGTGCCAGCAGCTTCGCTAGCGGGGATTACAATGAGCAGTTCTTC. Its protein is CASSFASGDYNEQFF.

The chain recombines TRBV7-2 with TRBJ1-1; possible D gene TRBD1, 5 bases. This CDR3 has 15 amino acids. Germline V gives CDR1 SGHTA, CDR2 FQGNSA. The V end was cut by 3 bases, the J end by 0 bases, with 11 bases between. The CDR3 DNA follows: TGTGCCAGCAGCTTCAGGGCGATGATGAACACTGAAGCTTTCTTT. The encoded protein is CASSFRAMMNTEAFF.